These 32 T cell receptor beta chains were all obtained from the same sample, sequenced in a study of cytomegalovirus exposure and HLA in healthy donors. Vbeta (60) and Jbeta (13) primers were used in the PCR. Clones were sequenced by immunoSEQ multiplex PCR, and TCRdb holds only the in-frame ones, with some missing. The sample has 60,000 to 100,000 clones, around 76% seen once. What was sequenced was PBMCs. The receptors stem from a male donor in good health and CMV-seropositive.

This clone has a single count. This chain uses TRBV9 with TRBJ2-7, with D unclear. The V gene lost 0 bases and the J gene lost 3 bases, with 13 bases spanning the gap. The CDR3 is 15 amino acids. The germline CDR1 and CDR2 sequences are SGDLS and YYNGEE. This CDR3 reads CASSVVAGDIYEQYF. In DNA form, the CDR3 reads TGTGCCAGCAGCGTAGTGGCAGGCGATATCTACGAGCAGTACTTC.

The chain joins TRBV9 to TRBJ2-1; tentatively, D is TRBD2 (8 bases). CDR1 is SGDLS and CDR2 is YYNGEE in the germline V gene. The CDR3 sequence is 18 residues long. Trimming removed 0 bases from V and 10 bases from J, with 26 bases in between. CDR3 in DNA: TGTGCCAGCAGCGTAGCGGGGGGGGAGGACTACCCCAGGGGGGAGCAGTTCTTC. Translation gives CASSVAGGEDYPRGEQFF. Complete variable domain (other parts from reference TRBV9 and TRBJ2-1): DSGVTQTPKHLITATGQRVTLRCSPRSGDLSVYWYQQSLDQGLQFLIQYYNGEERAKGNILERFSAQQFPDLHSELNLSSLELGDSALYFCASSVAGGEDYPRGEQFFGPGTRLTVL.

V and J are TRBV15 and TRBJ1-5; 9 positions match TRBD1. The length of the CDR3 is 16 residues. Trimming removed 2 bases from V and 5 bases from J; junction bases left unmatched: 7. Germline V gene data show CDR1 as LNHNV and CDR2 as YYDKDF (reference sequence). CDR3 in DNA: TGTGCCACCAGCAGAACGGACAGGGGACCCGATCAGCCCCAGCATTTT. This codes for CATSRTDRGPDQPQHF. The entire variable domain, with the rest obtained from reference TRBV15 and TRBJ1-5, is as follows: DAMVIQNPRYQVTQFGKPVTLSCSQTLNHNVMYWYQQKSSQAPKLLFHYYDKDFNNEADTPDNFQSRRPNTSFCFLDIRSPGLGDTAMYLCATSRTDRGPDQPQHFGDGTRLSIL.

This clone was picked up a small number of times. V gene TRBV27 combines with J gene TRBJ1-5, with TRBD1 identical over 8 bases. The CDR3 runs 15 residues. Trimming removed 2 bases from V and 6 bases from J; junction bases left unmatched: 6. CDR1 and CDR2 (germline): MNHEY, SMNVEV (reference sequence). DNA for the CDR3: TGTGCCAGCAGTTTAAGTGCAGGGGGCTTTCAGCCCCAGCATTTT. Residues: CASSLSAGGFQPQHF.

The chain joins TRBV28 to TRBJ2-7, with D unresolved. Looked up from germline, CDR1 is MDHEN and CDR2 is SYDVKM. Trimming shortened V by 3 bases and J by 5 bases, and 8 bases separated the two germline ends. This CDR3 is built from 12 residues. DNA for the CDR3: TGTGCCAGCAGTTTTACTATGGACGAGCAGTACTTC. Translated: CASSFTMDEQYF.

This sequence joins TRBV29-1 and TRBJ2-1; 10 bases map to TRBD2. The trim removed 2 bases at V and 7 bases at J, leaving 5 bases unmatched. Germline-derived CDR1 and CDR2 are SQVTM and ANQGSEA. The CDR3 is 14 amino acids. CDR3 DNA sequence: TGCAGCGTTGAATGGACTAGCGGCTATAATGAGCAGTTCTTC. Translation gives CSVEWTSGYNEQFF.

The rearrangement uses TRBV4-2 and TRBJ2-1; 8 positions agree with TRBD2. Germline values: CDR1 LGHNA, CDR2 YNFKEQ. This CDR3 contains 15 residues. V gave up 1 base and J gave up 2 bases; unmatched junction bases: 1. CDR3 nucleotide sequence: TGTGCCAGCAGCCAAGGTAGCGGGGCCTACAATGAGCAGTTCTTC. Translated, it gives CASSQGSGAYNEQFF.

The chain is built from TRBV18 and TRBJ2-5; no firm D call. CDR3 length: 16 residues. Germline V gives CDR1 KGHSH, CDR2 LQKENI. V was pared by 0 bases and J by 5 bases, with 16 bases between. The CDR3, as DNA: TGTGCCAGCTCACCACCGAACTATTCCATCGGTGAGACCCAGTACTTC. Amino acid sequence: CASSPPNYSIGETQYF.

This clone was found a few times. This CDR3 is CASSQGQGHTEAFF. CDR3 DNA: TGTGCCAGCAGCCAAGGACAGGGGCACACTGAAGCTTTCTTT. V is TRBV4-2 and J is TRBJ1-1, with TRBD1 identical over 8 bases. V trimming: 1 base; J trimming: 3 bases; junction bases outside the gene matches: 1. The CDR3 is made up of 14 amino acids. Germline CDR1 is LGHNA and CDR2 is YNFKEQ.

V gene TRBV9 combines with J gene TRBJ2-3, with TRBD2 matching over 8 bases. Trimming took 4 bases from V and 0 from J; bases not matched to a gene: 4. Germline CDR1 and CDR2: SGDLS and YYNGEE. The CDR3 is made up of 15 amino acids. The CDR3 region has the DNA TGTGCCAGCAGCACGGGGGGGTCTAGCACAGATACGCAGTATTTT. This gives the protein CASSTGGSSTDTQYF.

The gene calls are TRBV5-1 and TRBJ1-1; the D is unclear. Trimming left V 0 bases short and J 2 bases short, with 11 bases between. Germline V gene lookup returns CDR1 SGHRS and CDR2 YFSETQ. The CDR3 has 15 residues. CDR3 bases: TGCGCCAGCAGCTTGGGCGCGGGGTTTAACACTGAAGCTTTCTTT. It encodes CASSLGAGFNTEAFF.

This sequence joins TRBV5-4 and TRBJ2-5; D perhaps matches TRBD2 (6 bases). The assigned J gene may be wrong: the sequence end matches TRBJ2-7 better. The CDR3 extends over 13 amino acids. Germline CDR1 SGHNT, CDR2 YYREEE (reference sequence). The CDR3 loop reads CASGLQGGNEQYF. The CDR3 DNA reads TGTGCCAGCGGGCTACAAGGCGGGAACGAGCAGTACTTC.

J is TRBJ2-3 and V is TRBV11-2; tentative D call: TRBD2 (6 bases). Trimming shortened V by 7 bases and J by 0 bases, and 17 bases separated the two germline ends. This CDR3 has 16 residues. Germline V gene lookup returns CDR1 SGHAT and CDR2 FQNNGV. The CDR3 region is CASIPAFGTSTDTQYF. The CDR3 nucleotides read TGTGCCAGCATCCCGGCGTTCGGGACTAGCACAGATACGCAGTATTTT.

V usage is TRBV10-3 and J usage is TRBJ2-7; 12 bases are shared with TRBD2. The CDR3 has 17 residues. The germline V gene encodes CDR1 ENHRY and CDR2 SYGVKD. The V and J ends lost 5 bases and 7 bases, in that order; junction bases with no gene match: 15. Written as DNA, the CDR3 is TGTGCCATCAGTACCGGACTAGCGGGGCCTTTCGGGGAGGAGCAGTACTTC. This codes for CAISTGLAGPFGEEQYF.

This clone was detected many times. The genes are TRBV28 and TRBJ1-4; D gene unclear. CDR1 and CDR2 (germline): MDHEN, SYDVKM. V was pared by 2 bases and J by 6 bases, with 16 bases between. CDR3 length: 16 amino acids. The CDR3 region is CASSLEVGGEDEKLFF. As DNA, the CDR3 is TGTGCCAGCAGTTTAGAAGTCGGTGGGGAGGATGAAAAACTGTTTTTT. The full variable domain, in which reference TRBV28 and TRBJ1-4 provide the parts outside the CDR3, is DVKVTQSSRYLVKRTGEKVFLECVQDMDHENMFWYRQDPGLGLRLIYFSYDVKMKEKGDIPEGYSVSREKKERFSLILESASTNQTSMYLCASSLEVGGEDEKLFFGSGTQLSVL.

J is TRBJ1-2 and V is TRBV5-4, with 7 bases fitting TRBD1. CDR1 SGHNT and CDR2 YYREEE come from the germline V gene (reference sequence). The junction had 5 bases not matched to a gene; V was cut back by 5 bases and J by 4 bases. The CDR3 contains 13 residues. The CDR3 coding sequence is TGTGCCAGCAGAGTGACAGGGAGCTATGGCTACACCTTC. As protein: CASRVTGSYGYTF.

The chain uses TRBV5-1 and TRBJ2-6, with TRBD1 identical over 8 bases. The CDR3 spans 15 residues. CDR1 SGHRS and CDR2 YFSETQ come from the germline V gene. V shed 6 bases, J shed 3 bases, and the junction held 5 bases outside the gene matches. The CDR3 DNA sequence: TGCGCCAGCACGCAGGGGGCGGGTGGGGCCAACGTCCTGACTTTC. Translating gives CASTQGAGGANVLTF.

The chain is built from TRBV7-2 and TRBJ2-7; the D gene is possibly TRBD1 (6 bases). Germline CDR1 and CDR2: SGHTA and FQGNSA. CDR3 length: 15 residues. V was clipped by 5 bases and J by 3 bases, with 17 bases between them. CDR3 region: CASSPLYRANYEQYF. The DNA of the CDR3 is TGTGCCAGCAGCCCGCTGTACAGGGCTAACTACGAGCAGTACTTC.

The chain recombines TRBV27 with TRBJ1-4, with 10 nucleotides matching TRBD1. V trimming: 8 bases; J trimming: 5 bases; junction bases outside the gene matches: 5. The CDR3 spans 14 residues. Germline CDR1 reads MNHEY; CDR2 reads SMNVEV (reference sequence). The CDR3: CASGRGQGNEKLFF. The CDR3, as DNA: TGTGCCAGCGGTAGGGGACAGGGGAATGAAAAACTGTTTTTT.

This clone was detected only once. V gene TRBV19 combines with J gene TRBJ2-7; TRBD2 agrees at 11 bases. J was trimmed by 2 bases and V by 5 bases; bases with no gene match: 5. Germline CDR1 reads LNHDA; CDR2 reads SQIVND (reference sequence). The CDR3 runs to 15 residues. The CDR3 coding sequence is TGTGCCAGTAGTCTAGCGGGGGGCCCCGCCTACGAGCAGTACTTC. Its translation: CASSLAGGPAYEQYF.

This chain links TRBV10-3 with TRBJ2-7; 7 bases fit TRBD2. The CDR3 length is 13 residues. With V trimmed by 10 bases and J by 2 bases, 8 bases remained unmatched. CDR1 ENHRY and CDR2 SYGVKD come from the germline V gene. In DNA form, the CDR3 reads TGTGCCACTTCCAGCGGGACCCCCTACGAGCAGTACTTC. The encoded protein is CATSSGTPYEQYF.

CDR3 bases: TGTGCCAGAAGCCTAAGGAGGGAAAACATTCAGTACTTC. It is translated as CARSLRRENIQYF. The genes are TRBV5-3 and TRBJ2-4; a possible D gene is TRBD2 (6 bases). Being an ORF, TRBV5-3 has a function that is uncertain. The germline V and J ends were trimmed by 4 bases and 5 bases, with 10 bases remaining between them. There are 13 residues in the CDR3.

J is TRBJ1-2 and V is TRBV5-6; D is possibly TRBD1 (6 bases). The length of the CDR3 is 15 residues. Germline V gene data show CDR1 as SGHDT and CDR2 as YYEEEE. Between the trimmed V and J ends, which lost 0 bases and 3 bases, there was a span of 12 bases. The CDR3 DNA sequence: TGTGCCAGCAGCTTGGGCGCGGGGGGCCACTATGGCTACACCTTC. This encodes CASSLGAGGHYGYTF.

V and J are TRBV7-2 and TRBJ1-1; D is unclear. Germline CDR1 reads SGHTA; CDR2 reads FQGNSA. V gave up 2 bases and J gave up 4 bases, with 11 bases separating them. The CDR3 has 14 residues. As DNA, the CDR3 is TGTGCCAGCAGCTTAATTTTGACACTCACTGAAGCTTTCTTT. Its translation: CASSLILTLTEAFF. The full variable domain, rest sourced from reference TRBV7-2 and TRBJ1-1, is GAGVSQSPSNKVTEKGKDVELRCDPISGHTALYWYRQSLGQGLEFLIYFQGNSAPDKSGLPSDRFSAERTGGSVSTLTIQRTQQEDSAVYLCASSLILTLTEAFFGQGTRLTVV.

This clone occurred a few times. J is TRBJ2-1 and V is TRBV11-3, with 7 bases identical to TRBD2. V gave up 0 bases and J gave up 7 bases; unmatched junction bases: 15. Looked up from germline, CDR1 is SGHNT and CDR2 is YENEEA. The CDR3 has 18 residues. The CDR3 DNA reads as TGTGCCAGCAGCTTAGATCAGGGAGGGACCCGGGCGGAGAATGAGCAGTTCTTC. It specifies CASSLDQGGTRAENEQFF. Based on the CDR3 plus reference TRBV11-3 and TRBJ2-1, the full variable domain is EAGVVQSPRYKIIEKKQPVAFWCNPISGHNTLYWYLQNLGQGPELLIRYENEEAVDDSQLPKDRFSAERLKGVDSTLKIQPAELGDSAVYLCASSLDQGGTRAENEQFFGPGTRLTVL.

This clone was seen only a few times. The chain combines TRBV6-6 with TRBJ1-4; 12 bases line up with TRBD1. Germline V CDR1 and CDR2: MNHNY, SVGAGI (reference sequence). The CDR3 is 13 residues long. With V trimmed by 10 bases and J by 6 bases, 3 bases remained unmatched. The CDR3 loop reads CATGTGGDEKLFF. In nucleotides, the CDR3 is TGTGCCACCGGGACAGGGGGCGATGAAAAACTGTTTTTT.

The chain joins TRBV18 to TRBJ2-7; TRBD1 might be the D (6 bases). Germline CDR1 reads KGHSH; CDR2 reads LQKENI. Trimming removed 4 bases at V and 0 bases at J, with 10 bases between. This CDR3 comprises 14 residues. This CDR3 is CASSHSDSSYEQYF. Here the CDR3 DNA reads TGTGCCAGCTCACATTCGGACAGCTCCTACGAGCAGTACTTC. Full variable domain (outside the CDR3, taken from reference TRBV18 and TRBJ2-7): NAGVMQNPRHLVRRRGQEARLRCSPMKGHSHVYWYRQLPEEGLKFMVYLQKENIIDESGMPKERFSAEFPKEGPSILRIQQVVRGDSAAYFCASSHSDSSYEQYFGPGTRLTVT.

The V gene is TRBV27, the J gene TRBJ2-3; a weak D match, TRBD1 (5 bases). Between the trimmed V and J ends, which lost 6 bases and 4 bases, there was a span of 23 bases. Per germline, CDR1 MNHEY and CDR2 SMNVEV (reference sequence). There are 17 residues in the CDR3. This chain's CDR3 is CASSSLQGSRWADTQYF. The CDR3 DNA is TGTGCCAGCAGCTCGTTGCAGGGATCTCGGTGGGCAGATACGCAGTATTTT.

Here the CDR3 reads CASSMTTGSNEQFF. In nucleotides, the CDR3 is TGTGCCAGCAGTATGACGACAGGTTCTAATGAGCAGTTCTTC. J is TRBJ2-1 and V is TRBV27; a possible D gene is TRBD1 (6 bases). CDR3 length equals 14 residues. In germline, CDR1 is MNHEY, CDR2 SMNVEV (reference sequence). The ends were cut back, 5 bases at V and 7 bases at J, with 15 bases in the middle.

The chain carries TRBV4-3 and TRBJ2-1; 8 bases map to TRBD2. V shed 2 bases, J shed 8 bases, and the junction held 11 bases outside the gene matches. The CDR3 contains 16 residues. Germline V gene sequence: CDR1 LGHNA, CDR2 YSLEER. DNA for the CDR3: TGCGCCAGCAGCCAAATGGCTGGGGCGGGGGGCGATGAGCAGTTCTTC. Translating gives CASSQMAGAGGDEQFF.

The chain employs TRBV11-3 and TRBJ2-1, with D possibly TRBD1 on 5 matching bases. Germline V gene sequence: CDR1 SGHNT, CDR2 YENEEA. The CDR3 is 14 amino acids. Trimming cost V 1 base and J 5 bases, with 9 bases left between them. DNA of the CDR3: TGTGCCAGCAGCTTAGGGGGCGGACACAATGAGCAGTTCTTC. It specifies CASSLGGGHNEQFF.

The V call is TRBV30, the J call TRBJ2-3, with TRBD1 matching 9 bases. CDR3 length: 17 residues. V was pared by 4 bases and J by 5 bases, with 16 bases of the junction left unmatched. Germline V gene lookup returns CDR1 GTSNPN and CDR2 SVGIG (reference sequence). The CDR3 reads CAWMGIPGQGFRDTQYF. CDR3 nucleotides: TGTGCCTGGATGGGGATACCGGGACAGGGTTTTAGAGATACGCAGTATTTT.